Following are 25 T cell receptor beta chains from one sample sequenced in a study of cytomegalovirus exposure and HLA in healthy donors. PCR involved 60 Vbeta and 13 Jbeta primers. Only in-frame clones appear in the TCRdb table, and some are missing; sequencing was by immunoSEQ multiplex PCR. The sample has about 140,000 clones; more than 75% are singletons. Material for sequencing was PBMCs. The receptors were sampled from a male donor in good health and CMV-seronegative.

In nucleotides, the CDR3 is TGTGCCATCAGTGAGGGGGGGGCCCGGTACGAGCAGTACTTC. Its translation: CAISEGGARYEQYF. This chain joins TRBV10-3 and TRBJ2-7, with D possibly TRBD2 on 7 matching bases. Trimming took 2 bases from V and 4 from J, leaving 12 bases between them. Germline V lookup: CDR1 ENHRY, CDR2 SYGVKD. The CDR3 has 14 residues.

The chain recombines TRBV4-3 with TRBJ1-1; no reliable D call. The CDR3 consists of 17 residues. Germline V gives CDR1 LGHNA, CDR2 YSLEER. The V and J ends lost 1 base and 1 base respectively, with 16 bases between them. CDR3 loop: CASSQGDLVVRNTEAFF. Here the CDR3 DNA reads TGCGCCAGCAGCCAAGGAGATCTCGTCGTACGGAACACTGAAGCTTTCTTT.

Written as DNA, the CDR3 is TGTGCCAGCAGCTTAGGACAGGGTACCAACGAGCAGTACTTC. Translated: CASSLGQGTNEQYF. The V and J genes are TRBV7-6 and TRBJ2-7; TRBD1 matches 7 bases. CDR3 size: 14 residues. Germline CDR1 and CDR2: SGHVS and FNYEAQ. V trimming: 1 base; J trimming: 5 bases; junction bases outside the gene matches: 5.

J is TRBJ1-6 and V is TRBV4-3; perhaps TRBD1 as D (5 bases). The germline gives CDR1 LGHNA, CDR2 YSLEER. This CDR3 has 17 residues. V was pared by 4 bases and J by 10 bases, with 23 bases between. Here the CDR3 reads CASSPAARATGGSPLHF. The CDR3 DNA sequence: TGCGCCAGCAGCCCCGCGGCCAGGGCCACCGGGGGGTCACCCCTCCACTTT.

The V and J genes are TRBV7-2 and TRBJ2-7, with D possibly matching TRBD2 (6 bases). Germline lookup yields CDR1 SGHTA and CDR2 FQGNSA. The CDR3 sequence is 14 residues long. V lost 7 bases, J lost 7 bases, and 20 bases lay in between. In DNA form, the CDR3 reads TGTGCCAGCAACCTTGGAGGGTCATCTGGGGAGCAGTACTTC. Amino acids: CASNLGGSSGEQYF. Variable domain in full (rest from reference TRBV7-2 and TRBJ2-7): GAGVSQSPSNKVTEKGKDVELRCDPISGHTALYWYRQSLGQGLEFLIYFQGNSAPDKSGLPSDRFSAERTGGSVSTLTIQRTQQEDSAVYLCASNLGGSSGEQYFGPGTRLTVT.

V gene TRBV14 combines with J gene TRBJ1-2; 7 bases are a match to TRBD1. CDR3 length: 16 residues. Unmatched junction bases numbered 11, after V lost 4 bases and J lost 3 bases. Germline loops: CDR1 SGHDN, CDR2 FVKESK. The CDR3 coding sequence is TGTGCCAGCAGCCCTCCGGGACAGCCAGTTTACTATGGCTACACCTTC. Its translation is CASSPPGQPVYYGYTF. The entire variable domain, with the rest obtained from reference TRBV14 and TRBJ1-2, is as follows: EAGVTQFPSHSVIEKGQTVTLRCDPISGHDNLYWYRRVMGKEIKFLLHFVKESKQDESGMPNNRFLAERTGGTYSTLKVQPAELEDSGVYFCASSPPGQPVYYGYTFGSGTRLTVV.

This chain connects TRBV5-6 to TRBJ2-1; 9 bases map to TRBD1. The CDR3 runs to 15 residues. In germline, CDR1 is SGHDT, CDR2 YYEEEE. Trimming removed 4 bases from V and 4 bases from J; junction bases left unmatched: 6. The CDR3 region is CASSHGGTGYNEQFF. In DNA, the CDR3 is TGTGCCAGCAGCCATGGGGGGACAGGGTACAATGAGCAGTTCTTC.

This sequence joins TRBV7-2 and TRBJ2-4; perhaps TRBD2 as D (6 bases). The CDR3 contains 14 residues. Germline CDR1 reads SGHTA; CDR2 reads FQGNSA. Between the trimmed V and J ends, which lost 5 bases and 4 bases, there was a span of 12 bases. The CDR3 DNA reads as TGTGCCAGCAGCCCAGGAGGGATAAAAAACATTCAGTACTTC. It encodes CASSPGGIKNIQYF. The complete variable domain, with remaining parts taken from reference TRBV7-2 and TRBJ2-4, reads GAGVSQSPSNKVTEKGKDVELRCDPISGHTALYWYRQSLGQGLEFLIYFQGNSAPDKSGLPSDRFSAERTGGSVSTLTIQRTQQEDSAVYLCASSPGGIKNIQYFGAGTRLSVL.

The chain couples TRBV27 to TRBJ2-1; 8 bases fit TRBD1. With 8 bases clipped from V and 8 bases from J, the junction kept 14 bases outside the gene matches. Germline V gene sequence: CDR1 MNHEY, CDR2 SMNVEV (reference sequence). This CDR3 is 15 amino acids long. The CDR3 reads CASGRQGRPLDEQFF. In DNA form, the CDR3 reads TGTGCCAGCGGGCGACAGGGGAGACCTTTAGATGAGCAGTTCTTC.

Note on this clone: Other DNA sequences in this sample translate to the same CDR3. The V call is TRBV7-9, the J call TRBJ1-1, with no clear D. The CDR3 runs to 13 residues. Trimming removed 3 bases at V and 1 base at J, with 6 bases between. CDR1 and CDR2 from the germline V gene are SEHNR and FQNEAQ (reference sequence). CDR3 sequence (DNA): TGTGCCAGCAGCTTCAGAGGGAACACTGAAGCTTTCTTT. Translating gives CASSFRGNTEAFF.

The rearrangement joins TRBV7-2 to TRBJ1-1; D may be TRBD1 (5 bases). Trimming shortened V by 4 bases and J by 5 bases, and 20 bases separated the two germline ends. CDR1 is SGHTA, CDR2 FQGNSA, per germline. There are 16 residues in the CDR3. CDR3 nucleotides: TGTGCCAGCAGCTACAGTTCAGGGAACCAAAGGACTGAAGCTTTCTTT. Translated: CASSYSSGNQRTEAFF.

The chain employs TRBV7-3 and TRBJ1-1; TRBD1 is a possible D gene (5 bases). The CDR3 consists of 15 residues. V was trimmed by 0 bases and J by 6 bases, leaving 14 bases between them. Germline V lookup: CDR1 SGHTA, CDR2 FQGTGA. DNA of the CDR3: TGTGCCAGCAGCTTAACATCGAGTCAGGGTTCTGAAGCTTTCTTT. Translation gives CASSLTSSQGSEAFF. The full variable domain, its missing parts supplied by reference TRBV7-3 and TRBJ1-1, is GAGVSQTPSNKVTEKGKYVELRCDPISGHTALYWYRQSLGQGPEFLIYFQGTGAADDSGLPNDRFFAVRPEGSVSTLKIQRTERGDSAVYLCASSLTSSQGSEAFFGQGTRLTVV.

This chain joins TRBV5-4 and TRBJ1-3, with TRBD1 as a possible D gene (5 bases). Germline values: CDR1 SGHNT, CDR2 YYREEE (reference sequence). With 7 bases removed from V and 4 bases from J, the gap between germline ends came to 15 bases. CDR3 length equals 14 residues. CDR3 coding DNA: TGTGCCAGCGCTATCCAGGGTACCGGAAACACCATATATTTT. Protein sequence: CASAIQGTGNTIYF.

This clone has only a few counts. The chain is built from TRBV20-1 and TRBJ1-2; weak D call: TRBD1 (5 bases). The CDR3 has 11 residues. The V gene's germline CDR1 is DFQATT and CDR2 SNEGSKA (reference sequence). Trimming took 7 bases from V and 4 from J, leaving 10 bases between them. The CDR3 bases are TGCAGTGTCAGTCAGGGCTATGGCTACACCTTC. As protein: CSVSQGYGYTF.

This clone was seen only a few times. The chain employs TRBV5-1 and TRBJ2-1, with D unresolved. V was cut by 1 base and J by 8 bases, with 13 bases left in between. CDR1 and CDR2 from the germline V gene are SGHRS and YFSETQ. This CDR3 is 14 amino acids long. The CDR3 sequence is CASSLFNIIDEQFF. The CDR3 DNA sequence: TGCGCCAGCAGCTTGTTCAACATTATCGATGAGCAGTTCTTC. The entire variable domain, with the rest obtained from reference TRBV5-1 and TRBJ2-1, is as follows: KAGVTQTPRYLIKTRGQQVTLSCSPISGHRSVSWYQQTPGQGLQFLFEYFSETQRNKGNFPGRFSGRQFSNSRSEMNVSTLELGDSALYLCASSLFNIIDEQFFGPGTRLTVL.

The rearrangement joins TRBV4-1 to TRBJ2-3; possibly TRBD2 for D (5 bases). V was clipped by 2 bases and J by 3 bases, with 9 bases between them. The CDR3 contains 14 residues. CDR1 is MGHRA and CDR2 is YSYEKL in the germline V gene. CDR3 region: CASSQSGDTDTQYF. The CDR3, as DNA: TGCGCCAGCAGCCAATCCGGGGATACAGATACGCAGTATTTT.

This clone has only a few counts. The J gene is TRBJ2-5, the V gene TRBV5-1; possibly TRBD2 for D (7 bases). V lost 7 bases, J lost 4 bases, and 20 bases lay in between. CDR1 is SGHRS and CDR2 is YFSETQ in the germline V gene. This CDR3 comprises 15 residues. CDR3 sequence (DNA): TGCGCCAGCCAAGAGGGGGGGGTGCACCGAGAGACCCAGTACTTC. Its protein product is CASQEGGVHRETQYF.

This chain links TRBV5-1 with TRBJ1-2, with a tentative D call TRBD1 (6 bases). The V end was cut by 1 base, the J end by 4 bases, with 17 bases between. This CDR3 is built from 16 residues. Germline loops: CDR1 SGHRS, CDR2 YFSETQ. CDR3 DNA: TGCGCCAGCAGCTTGACAGGGTCATCTACCTTCTATGGCTACACCTTC. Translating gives CASSLTGSSTFYGYTF.

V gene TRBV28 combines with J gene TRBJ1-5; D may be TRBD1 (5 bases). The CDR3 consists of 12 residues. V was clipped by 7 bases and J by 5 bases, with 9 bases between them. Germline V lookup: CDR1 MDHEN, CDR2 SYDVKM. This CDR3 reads CASTQGYQPQHF. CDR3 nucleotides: TGTGCCAGCACCCAGGGTTATCAGCCCCAGCATTTT. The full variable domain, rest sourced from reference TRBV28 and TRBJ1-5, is DVKVTQSSRYLVKRTGEKVFLECVQDMDHENMFWYRQDPGLGLRLIYFSYDVKMKEKGDIPEGYSVSREKKERFSLILESASTNQTSMYLCASTQGYQPQHFGDGTRLSIL.

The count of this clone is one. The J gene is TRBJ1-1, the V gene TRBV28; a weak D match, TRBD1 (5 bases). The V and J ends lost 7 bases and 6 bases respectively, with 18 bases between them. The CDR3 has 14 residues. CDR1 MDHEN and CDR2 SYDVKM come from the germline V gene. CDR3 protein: CASKTAGTAAEAFF. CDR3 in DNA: TGTGCCAGCAAAACTGCGGGGACGGCGGCTGAAGCTTTCTTT.

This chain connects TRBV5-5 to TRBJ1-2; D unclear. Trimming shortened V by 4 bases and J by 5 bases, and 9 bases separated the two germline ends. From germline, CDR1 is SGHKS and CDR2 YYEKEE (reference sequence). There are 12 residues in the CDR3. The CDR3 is CASSTGLYGYTF. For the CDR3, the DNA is TGTGCCAGCAGCACCGGACTGTATGGCTACACCTTC.

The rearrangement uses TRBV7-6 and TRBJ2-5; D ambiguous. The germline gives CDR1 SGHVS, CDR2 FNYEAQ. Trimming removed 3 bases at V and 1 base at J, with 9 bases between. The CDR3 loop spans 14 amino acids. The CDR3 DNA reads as TGTGCCAGCAGCTTGGGCCCGGCCCAAGAGACCCAGTACTTC. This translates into CASSLGPAQETQYF.

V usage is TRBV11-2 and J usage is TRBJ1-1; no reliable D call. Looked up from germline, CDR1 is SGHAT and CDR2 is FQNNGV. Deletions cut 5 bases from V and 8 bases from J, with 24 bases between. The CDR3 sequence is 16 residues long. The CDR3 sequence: CASSLFEPAGSGEAFF. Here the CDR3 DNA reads TGTGCCAGCAGCCTCTTTGAGCCGGCGGGTTCAGGCGAAGCTTTCTTT.

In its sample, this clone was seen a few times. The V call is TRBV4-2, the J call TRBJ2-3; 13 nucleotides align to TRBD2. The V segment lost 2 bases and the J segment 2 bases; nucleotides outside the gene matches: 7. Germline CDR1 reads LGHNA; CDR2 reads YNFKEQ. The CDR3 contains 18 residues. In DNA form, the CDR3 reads TGTGCCAGCAGCCAATATATCGGGACTAGCGGGAACACAGATACGCAGTATTTT. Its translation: CASSQYIGTSGNTDTQYF.

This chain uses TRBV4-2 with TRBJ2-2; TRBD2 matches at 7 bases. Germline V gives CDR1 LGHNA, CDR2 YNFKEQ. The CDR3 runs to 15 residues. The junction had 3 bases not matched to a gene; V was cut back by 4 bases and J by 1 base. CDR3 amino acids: CASSRAGENTGELFF. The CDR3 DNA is TGTGCCAGCAGCCGGGCGGGGGAGAACACCGGGGAGCTGTTTTTT.